A selection of T cell receptor beta chains follows, all from one sample in a study of blood T cell repertoires in COVID-19. Sequenced by immunoSEQ multiplex PCR; TCRdb stores in-frame clones only, minus some. This sample has about 150,000 clones; about 83% occur once, and the top ten carry roughly 12%. Sequences were obtained from peripheral blood. These receptors came from an older woman with COVID-19, enrolled during active disease. The CDR3 runs from the conserved cysteine through the conserved F or W.

>TRBV7-2
CASSFVSSYEQYF
>TRBV5-1
CASSIDRGNTGELFF
>TRBV5-8
CASSYWGTGAGGYGYTF
>TRBV28
CASSLLLDRGRNGYTF
>TRBV6-5
CASSYKVSGNGYTF
>TRBV12-5
CASGLPPERVDTEAFF
>TRBV25-1
CASSEAGFGEKLFF
>TRBV2
CASRFGTGDKFGYTF
>TRBV6-5
CASRGAGVTTDTQYF
>TRBV19
CAIGTGGSRNEKLFF
>TRBV11-3
CASSPLGGDSHRDTQYF
>TRBV9
CASSFQRGGDTGELFF
>TRBV7-2
CASSHRTSTGELFF
>TRBV7-9
CASSLGGPSNQPQHF
>TRBV7-9
CASSSANTGELFF
>TRBV12-3/TRBV12-4
CASSPLFPKAFF
>TRBV12-5
CASGPRDSSFSYNEQFF